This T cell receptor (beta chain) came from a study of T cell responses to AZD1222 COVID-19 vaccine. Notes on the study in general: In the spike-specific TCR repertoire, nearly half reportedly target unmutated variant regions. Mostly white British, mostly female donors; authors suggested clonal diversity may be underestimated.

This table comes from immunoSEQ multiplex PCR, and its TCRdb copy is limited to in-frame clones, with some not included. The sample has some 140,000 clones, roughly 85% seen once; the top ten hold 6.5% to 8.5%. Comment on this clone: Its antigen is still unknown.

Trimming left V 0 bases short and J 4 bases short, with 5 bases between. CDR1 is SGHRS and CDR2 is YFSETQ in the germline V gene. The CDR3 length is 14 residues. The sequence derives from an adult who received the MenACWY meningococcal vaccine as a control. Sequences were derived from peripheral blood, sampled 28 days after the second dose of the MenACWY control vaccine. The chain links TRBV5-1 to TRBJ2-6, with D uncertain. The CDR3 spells CASSLVEGANVLTF. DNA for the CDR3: TGCGCCAGCAGCTTGGTCGAGGGGGCCAACGTCCTGACTTTC.